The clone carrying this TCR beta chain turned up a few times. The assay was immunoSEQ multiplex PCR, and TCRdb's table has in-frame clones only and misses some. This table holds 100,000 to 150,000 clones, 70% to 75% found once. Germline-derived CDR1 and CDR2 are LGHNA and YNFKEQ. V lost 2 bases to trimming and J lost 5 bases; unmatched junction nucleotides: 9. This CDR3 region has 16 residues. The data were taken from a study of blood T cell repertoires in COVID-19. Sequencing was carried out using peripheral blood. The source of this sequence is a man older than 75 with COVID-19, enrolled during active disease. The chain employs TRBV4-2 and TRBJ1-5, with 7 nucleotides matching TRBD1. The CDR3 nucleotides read TGTGCCAGCAGCCAACGGGCTGCAGGGGGAGATCAGCCCCAGCATTTT. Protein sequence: CASSQRAAGGDQPQHF.